What follows is one TCR beta chain and its context. The sample originates from a study of shared clonotypes between healthy human individuals. The wider study: The cohort comprised a couple of women and a few men. Their ages spanned 18 to 49 years.

The CDR3 runs 17 residues. V trimming: 1 base; J trimming: 1 base; junction bases outside the gene matches: 7. TCRdb keeps only in-frame clones here, not all; method: immunoSEQ multiplex PCR. The sample contains under 1,100,000 clones, about 74% of which appear only once. This receptor was obtained from a young man in good health. This chain joins TRBV5-3 and TRBJ2-2, with TRBD2 matching 7 bases. TRBV5-3 is an ORF for which the function is uncertain. Sequencing input: memory CD4+ T cells sorted from blood. The subset: CD45RA-negative fraction. Written as DNA, the CDR3 is TGTGCCAGAAGCTTGAGTAGTGGGACTATGAACACCGGGGAGCTGTTTTTT. It specifies CARSLSSGTMNTGELFF.